This T cell receptor beta chain was recovered during a study of T cell responses to AZD1222 COVID-19 vaccine. General observations from the study: As reported, nearly half of all spike-specific TCRs target variant regions that are unmutated. Baseline testing showed seropositivity in only a handful of AZD1222 recipients.

Sequencing used immunoSEQ multiplex PCR; TCRdb keeps in-frame clones, though not all of them. The data contain approximately 35,000 clones, over 75% of them singletons. Worth noting for this clone: Its antigen remains unknown.

The source material was peripheral blood, sampled 28 days after the second AZD1222 dose. This clonotype originated in an adult who received the AZD1222 COVID-19 vaccine.

CDR3 in DNA: TGTGCCAGCAGCGGCCCAGGGGGCAATCAGCCCCAGCATTTT. Translated, it gives CASSGPGGNQPQHF. V usage is TRBV3-1 (or the pseudogene TRBV3-2) and J usage is TRBJ1-5, with D possibly matching TRBD1 (6 bases). This CDR3 contains 14 residues. The V end lost 5 bases, the J end lost 2 bases, and 10 bases lay between the germline ends. Germline assignment: CDR1 LGHDT and CDR2 YNNKEL (reference sequence).